The clone carrying this TCR beta chain was counted between two and nine times. Antigen unknown. This specimen comes from a study of breast tumors, draining lymph nodes, adjacent tissues. Each CDR3 protein is one row after TCRdb ran MiXCR on the multiplex PCR reads. Counted here are some 25,000 distinct CDR3 sequences, 60% to 70% occurring once; the ten biggest clones make up about 22%. Germline lookup yields CDR1 DFQATT and CDR2 SNEGSKA (reference sequence). V lost 1 base and J 1 base, leaving 6 bases between the germline ends. The CDR3 consists of 13 residues. Study results and caveats: Luminal-like breast cancer showed significantly higher tumor–nontumor repertoire similarity than basal-like. Tumor TCR diversity was below lymph nodes but above nontumor tissue. Data fit most tumor T cells coming from lymph node, expanding in tumor. That most tumor T cells come from lymph nodes remained unproven.

The J gene is TRBJ2-3, the V gene TRBV20-1; D not resolved. Input material: tumor-adjacent breast tissue. The TCR sequence derives from a female donor with breast cancer. Some clones in this sample may be carry-over from other donors' samples. The CDR3 loop is CSARVDGTDTQYF. CDR3 in DNA: TGCAGTGCTAGAGTGGATGGCACAGATACGCAGTATTTT.